The next 28 T cell receptor beta chains were all read from a single sample in a study of blood T cell repertoires in COVID-19. Clones were read by immunoSEQ multiplex PCR, and TCRdb kept only the in-frame ones, dropping some. The table lists 250,000 or so clones, 85% to 90% of them singletons, with around 0.8% in the top ten. Sequenced material: PBMCs or T cells enriched from blood (not recorded which). These receptors originate from a man aged 50 to 59 who had been exposed to COVID-19.

V and J are TRBV9 and TRBJ2-1, with 8 bases that match TRBD2. Per germline, CDR1 SGDLS and CDR2 YYNGEE. J gave up 4 bases and V 2 bases, and 5 bases lay outside the gene matches. CDR3 length: 15 amino acids. CDR3 bases: TGTGCCAGCAGCGTGGATAGCGGGGTATACAATGAGCAGTTCTTC. As protein: CASSVDSGVYNEQFF.

This chain uses TRBV11-3 with TRBJ2-5, with TRBD1 matching over 10 bases. Looked up from germline, CDR1 is SGHNT and CDR2 is YENEEA. V lost 6 bases, J lost 5 bases, and 12 bases stayed unmatched. The CDR3 totals 16 residues. DNA of the CDR3: TGTGCCAGCAGGAAAGGCGGGACAGGGGAATTGGAGACCCAGTACTTC. Its protein is CASRKGGTGELETQYF.

The rearrangement uses TRBV19 and TRBJ2-5, with D perhaps matching TRBD1 (5 bases). The CDR3 is 17 amino acids. The V gene lost 5 bases and the J gene lost 1 base, with 20 bases spanning the gap. The germline V gene encodes CDR1 LNHDA and CDR2 SQIVND (reference sequence). The CDR3 is CASSLGSAGWFQETQYF. DNA of the CDR3: TGTGCCAGTAGTCTCGGTTCGGCAGGGTGGTTCCAAGAGACCCAGTACTTC.

The chain carries TRBV5-4 and TRBJ2-7; TRBD2 aligns across 14 bases. Per the germline V gene, CDR1 is SGHNT and CDR2 is YYREEE (reference sequence). CDR3 length: 19 amino acids. Trimming cost V 4 bases and J 2 bases; bases outside gene matches: 14. The CDR3: CASSRREGTSGGYTYEQYF. In DNA form, the CDR3 reads TGTGCCAGCAGCCGTCGGGAGGGGACTAGCGGGGGCTATACCTACGAGCAGTACTTC.

V and J are TRBV4-1 and TRBJ2-7, with 15 positions matching TRBD2. Germline V gene data show CDR1 as MGHRA and CDR2 as YSYEKL. The CDR3 loop spans 15 amino acids. The junction had 2 bases not matched to a gene; V was cut back by 4 bases and J by 4 bases. The CDR3 coding sequence is TGCGCCAGCAGCCCCGGGACTAGCGGGGGGTACGAGCAGTACTTC. This gives the protein CASSPGTSGGYEQYF.

The chain joins TRBV4-1 to TRBJ1-5; possibly TRBD1 for D (6 bases). Between the trimmed V and J ends, which lost 1 base and 2 bases, there was a span of 9 bases. The CDR3 is 15 amino acids. The germline V gene encodes CDR1 MGHRA and CDR2 YSYEKL. This CDR3 reads CASSQGRQGNQPQHF. The CDR3 DNA follows: TGCGCCAGCAGCCAAGGAAGACAGGGCAATCAGCCCCAGCATTTT.

The gene calls are TRBV10-3 and TRBJ2-7; 10 bases map to TRBD2. Per the germline V gene, CDR1 is ENHRY and CDR2 is SYGVKD. The CDR3 is 13 amino acids. V was clipped by 0 bases and J by 7 bases; unmatched bases: 0. The CDR3 loop reads CAISESSGGEQYV. The CDR3 region has the DNA TGTGCCATCAGTGAGTCTAGCGGGGGGGAGCAGTACGTC.

This chain connects TRBV13 to TRBJ2-3, with TRBD1 matching 7 bases. CDR1 is PRHDT and CDR2 is FYEKMQ in the germline V gene (reference sequence). V was pared by 1 base and J by 0 bases, with 7 bases of the junction left unmatched. The CDR3 contains 17 residues. CDR3 protein: CASSLVGTDSSTDTQYF. CDR3 DNA sequence: TGTGCCAGCAGCTTAGTTGGGACAGACTCTAGCACAGATACGCAGTATTTT.

V gene TRBV7-9 combines with J gene TRBJ1-2; TRBD1 matches 7 bases. Looked up from germline, CDR1 is SEHNR and CDR2 is FQNEAQ (reference sequence). The CDR3 sequence is 17 residues long. The junction had 9 bases not matched to a gene; V was cut back by 2 bases and J by 0 bases. The chain's CDR3 is CASSLPKGTEANYGYTF. CDR3 DNA: TGTGCCAGCAGCTTACCAAAAGGGACAGAAGCTAACTATGGCTACACCTTC. Full variable domain (outside the CDR3, taken from reference TRBV7-9 and TRBJ1-2): DTGVSQNPRHKITKRGQNVTFRCDPISEHNRLYWYRQTLGQGPEFLTYFQNEAQLEKSRLLSDRFSAERPKGSFSTLEIQRTEQGDSAMYLCASSLPKGTEANYGYTFGSGTRLTVV.

V is TRBV7-6 and J is TRBJ2-7; 10 bases are a match to TRBD1. The CDR3 covers 16 residues. V gave up 4 bases and J gave up 5 bases; unmatched junction bases: 11. The germline CDR1 and CDR2 sequences are SGHVS and FNYEAQ. CDR3 DNA sequence: TGTGCCAGCAGCTGGACAGACAGGGGGCGAGGTAACGAGCAGTACTTC. It encodes CASSWTDRGRGNEQYF.

The V call is TRBV5-4, the J call TRBJ1-1; TRBD1 aligns across 9 bases. Germline V CDR1 and CDR2: SGHNT, YYREEE (reference sequence). CDR3 size: 14 residues. The V gene end was trimmed by 6 bases and the J gene end by 4 bases; junction bases not matched to a gene: 7. The DNA of the CDR3 is TGTGCCAGCACCACCAGACAGGGGGGCACTGAAGCTTTCTTT. It codes for CASTTRQGGTEAFF.

The chain recombines TRBV9 with TRBJ1-4, with TRBD1 matching 7 bases. The germline V gene has CDR1 SGDLS and CDR2 YYNGEE. Trimming removed 4 bases from V and 3 bases from J; junction bases left unmatched: 3. This CDR3 is built from 14 residues. CDR3 nucleotide sequence: TGTGCCAGCAGCCTCGGGACAGCTAATGAAAAACTGTTTTTT. Translating it yields CASSLGTANEKLFF.

The chain links TRBV4-2 to TRBJ2-1, with 12 nucleotides matching TRBD2. This CDR3 comprises 17 residues. V was pared by 3 bases and J by 1 base, with 4 bases of the junction left unmatched. Germline lookup yields CDR1 LGHNA and CDR2 YNFKEQ. The CDR3 nucleotides read TGTGCCAGCAGCCACCTAGCGGGGGGGCGGTCCTACAATGAGCAGTTCTTC. Protein sequence: CASSHLAGGRSYNEQFF.

The CDR3 is CASSQDRGSTYGYTF. The CDR3 nucleotides read TGTGCCAGCAGCCAAGATCGGGGATCTACCTATGGCTACACCTTC. The chain combines TRBV3-1 (or the pseudogene TRBV3-2) with TRBJ1-2, with D hard to call. Between the trimmed V and J ends, which lost 0 bases and 4 bases, there was a span of 12 bases. CDR3 length equals 15 residues. CDR1 and CDR2 from the germline V gene are LGHDT and YNNKEL (reference sequence).

This clone occurred once. This CDR3 reads CASSSPGYNEQFF. In DNA, the CDR3 is TGTGCCAGCAGCTCACCAGGCTACAATGAGCAGTTCTTC. This chain links TRBV11-2 with TRBJ2-1; D uncertain. Germline assignment: CDR1 SGHAT and CDR2 FQNNGV. Trimming removed 4 bases from V and 3 bases from J, with 7 bases in between. The CDR3 runs 13 residues. The entire variable domain, with the rest obtained from reference TRBV11-2 and TRBJ2-1, is as follows: EAGVAQSPRYKIIEKRQSVAFWCNPISGHATLYWYQQILGQGPKLLIQFQNNGVVDDSQLPKDRFSAERLKGVDSTLKIQPAKLEDSAVYLCASSSPGYNEQFFGPGTRLTVL.

The chain couples TRBV4-1 to TRBJ1-2; D unclear. Per germline, CDR1 MGHRA and CDR2 YSYEKL. Between the trimmed V and J ends, which lost 3 bases and 5 bases, there was a span of 19 bases. The CDR3 has 16 amino acids. The CDR3 DNA sequence: TGCGCCAGCAGCCAGAACCTTCTCTTTTTGAGATATGGCTACACCTTC. It specifies CASSQNLLFLRYGYTF.

V gene TRBV28 combines with J gene TRBJ1-5, with TRBD1 identical over 9 bases. Per the germline V gene, CDR1 is MDHEN and CDR2 is SYDVKM. CDR3 length: 16 amino acids. V shed 5 bases and J 2 bases; nucleotides not matched to a gene: 7. The CDR3 here is CASSPPQGARNQPQHF. The CDR3 region has the DNA TGTGCCAGCAGTCCCCCACAGGGGGCACGCAATCAGCCCCAGCATTTT.

This chain joins TRBV28 and TRBJ2-7; TRBD1 matches at 11 bases. Germline-derived CDR1 and CDR2 are MDHEN and SYDVKM. CDR3 length: 14 amino acids. Trimming at V came to 5 bases and at J to 4 bases, leaving 4 bases not matched to a gene. DNA for the CDR3: TGTGCCAGCAGTCGGGACAGGGGGAGATACGAGCAGTACGTC. Amino acids: CASSRDRGRYEQYV.

This sequence joins TRBV12-3 or TRBV12-4 and TRBJ2-3; unclear D gene. CDR3 length equals 12 residues. Between the trimmed V and J ends, which lost 5 bases and 2 bases, there was a span of 5 bases. As DNA, the CDR3 is TGTGCCAGCAGTAGCAACACAGATACGCAGTATTTT. It translates to CASSSNTDTQYF.

V gene TRBV18 combines with J gene TRBJ2-7; TRBD1 might be the D (6 bases). V was pared by 2 bases and J by 6 bases, with 14 bases between. CDR3 length equals 14 residues. The germline CDR1 and CDR2 sequences are KGHSH and LQKENI. The CDR3 coding sequence is TGTGCCAGCTCACCATACCAGGGGACGGTCGAGCAGTACTTC. Translated, it gives CASSPYQGTVEQYF.

In this sample, this clone turned up once. An end of the junction differs from the germline gene, which may be a read error. The rearrangement joins TRBV2 to TRBJ2-7; 7 bases match TRBD1. The germline gives CDR1 SNHLY, CDR2 FYNNEI. The CDR3 is 13 amino acids. The CDR3 DNA is TGTGCCAGCAGCCCGGGCGAGGACAGGCGGGTTAACTTC. This translates into CASSPGEDRRVNF.

This clone has a single count. The chain couples TRBV5-1 to TRBJ1-1; 7 bases map to TRBD1. The trim removed 4 bases at V and 1 base at J, leaving 7 bases unmatched. The germline CDR1 and CDR2 sequences are SGHRS and YFSETQ. The CDR3 has 15 residues. The CDR3 nucleotides are TGCGCCAGCAGCGGCCGACAGGGCCCGAACACTGAAGCTTTCTTT. Its protein is CASSGRQGPNTEAFF.

The chain is built from TRBV5-4 and TRBJ2-5; 9 bases map to TRBD1. The CDR3 is 15 amino acids. The germline V gene has CDR1 SGHNT and CDR2 YYREEE (reference sequence). V shed 3 bases, J shed 2 bases, and the junction held 5 bases outside the gene matches. The CDR3 loop is CASSSYRGRQETQYF. The CDR3 DNA follows: TGTGCCAGCAGCTCATACAGGGGGCGACAAGAGACCCAGTACTTC.

The gene calls are TRBV7-2 and TRBJ1-6; tentatively, D is TRBD1 (5 bases). Germline V lookup: CDR1 SGHTA, CDR2 FQGNSA. V lost 6 bases and J lost 7, with 19 bases in between. This CDR3 contains 16 residues. The CDR3 loop is CASRQGVGRYNSPLHF. For the CDR3, the DNA is TGTGCCAGCAGGCAAGGGGTGGGCAGATACAATTCACCCCTCCACTTT.

The rearrangement links TRBV2 to TRBJ2-7, with 9 bases fitting TRBD1. CDR3 length: 14 residues. The germline CDR1 and CDR2 sequences are SNHLY and FYNNEI. V shed 8 bases and J 3 bases; nucleotides not matched to a gene: 8. The CDR3 DNA reads TGTGCCAGCTGCTCCGGACAGGGGAGCTACGAGCAGTACGTC. Translating it yields CASCSGQGSYEQYV.

The chain employs TRBV19 and TRBJ2-1; D remains ambiguous. This CDR3 region has 14 residues. V shed 4 bases and J shed 2 bases, with 9 bases lying between them. Germline CDR1 LNHDA, CDR2 SQIVND (reference sequence). The CDR3, as DNA: TGTGCCAGTAGTAGCCAGTATCCCTACAATGAGCAGTTCTTC. Translated: CASSSQYPYNEQFF.

The chain joins TRBV7-2 to TRBJ2-1; weak D call: TRBD2 (6 bases). The CDR3 covers 14 residues. V lost 0 bases, J lost 9 bases, and 12 bases lay in between. Germline lookup yields CDR1 SGHTA and CDR2 FQGNSA. Written as DNA, the CDR3 is TGTGCCAGCAGCTTAGCGGGAGGAGTGGTTGAGCAGTTCTTC. Translating gives CASSLAGGVVEQFF. Drawing the rest from reference TRBV7-2 and TRBJ2-1, the complete variable domain is GAGVSQSPSNKVTEKGKDVELRCDPISGHTALYWYRQSLGQGLEFLIYFQGNSAPDKSGLPSDRFSAERTGGSVSTLTIQRTQQEDSAVYLCASSLAGGVVEQFFGPGTRLTVL.

The V gene is TRBV5-1, the J gene TRBJ1-6; D gene ambiguous. Per germline, CDR1 SGHRS and CDR2 YFSETQ. Between the trimmed V and J ends, which lost 0 bases and 5 bases, there was a span of 3 bases. The CDR3 contains 13 residues. The CDR3 bases are TGCGCCAGCAGCTTGGCCAATAATTCACCCCTCCACTTT. It is translated as CASSLANNSPLHF.